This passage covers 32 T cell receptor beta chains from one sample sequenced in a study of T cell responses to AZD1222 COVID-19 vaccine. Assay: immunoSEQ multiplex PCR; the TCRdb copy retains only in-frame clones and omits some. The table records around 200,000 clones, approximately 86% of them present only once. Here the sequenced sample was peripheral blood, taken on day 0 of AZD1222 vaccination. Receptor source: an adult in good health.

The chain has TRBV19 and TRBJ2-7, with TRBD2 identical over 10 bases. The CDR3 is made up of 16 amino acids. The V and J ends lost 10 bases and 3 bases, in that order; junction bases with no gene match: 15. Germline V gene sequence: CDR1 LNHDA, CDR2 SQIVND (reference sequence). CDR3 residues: CATLGQSSGSNYEQYF. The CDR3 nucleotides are TGTGCCACCTTGGGCCAATCTAGCGGGAGCAACTACGAGCAGTACTTC.

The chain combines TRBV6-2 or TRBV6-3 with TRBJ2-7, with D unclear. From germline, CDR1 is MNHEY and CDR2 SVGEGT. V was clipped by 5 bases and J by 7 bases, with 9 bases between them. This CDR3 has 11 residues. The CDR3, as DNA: TGTGCCAGCAGTGTGGGTGGGGAGCAGTACTTC. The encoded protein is CASSVGGEQYF.

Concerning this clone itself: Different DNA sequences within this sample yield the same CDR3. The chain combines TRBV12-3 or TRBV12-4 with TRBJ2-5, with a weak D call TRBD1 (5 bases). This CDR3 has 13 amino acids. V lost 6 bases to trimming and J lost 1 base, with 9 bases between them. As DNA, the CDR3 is TGTGCCAGCAGCCTGGGGCTCCAAGAGACCCAGTACTTC. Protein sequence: CASSLGLQETQYF.

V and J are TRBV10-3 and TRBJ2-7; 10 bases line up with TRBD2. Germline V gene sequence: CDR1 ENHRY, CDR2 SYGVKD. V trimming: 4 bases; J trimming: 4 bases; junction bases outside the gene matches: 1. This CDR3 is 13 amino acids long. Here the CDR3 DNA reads TGTGCCATCAGTGCTAGCGGGAGTTACGAGCAGTACTTC. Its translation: CAISASGSYEQYF.

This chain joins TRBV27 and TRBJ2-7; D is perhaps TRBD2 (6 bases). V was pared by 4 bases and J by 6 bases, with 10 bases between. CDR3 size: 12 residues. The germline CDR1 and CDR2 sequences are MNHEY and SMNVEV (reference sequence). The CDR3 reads CASSSGVSEQYF. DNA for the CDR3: TGTGCCAGCAGTTCGGGGGTGTCCGAGCAGTACTTC.

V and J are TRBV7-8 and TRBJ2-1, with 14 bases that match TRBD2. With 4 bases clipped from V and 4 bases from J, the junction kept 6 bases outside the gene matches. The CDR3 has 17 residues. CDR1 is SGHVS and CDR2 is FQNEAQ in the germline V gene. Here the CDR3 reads CASSSTRTSGRYNEQFF. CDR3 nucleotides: TGTGCCAGCAGCTCGACACGGACTAGCGGGAGGTACAATGAGCAGTTCTTC.

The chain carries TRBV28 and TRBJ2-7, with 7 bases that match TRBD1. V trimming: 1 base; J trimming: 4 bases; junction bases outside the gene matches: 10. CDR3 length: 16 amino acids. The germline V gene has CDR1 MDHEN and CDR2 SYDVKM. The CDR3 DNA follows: TGTGCCAGCAGTTTATCGGCAACGGGCAGGGGGTACGAGCAGTACTTC. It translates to CASSLSATGRGYEQYF.

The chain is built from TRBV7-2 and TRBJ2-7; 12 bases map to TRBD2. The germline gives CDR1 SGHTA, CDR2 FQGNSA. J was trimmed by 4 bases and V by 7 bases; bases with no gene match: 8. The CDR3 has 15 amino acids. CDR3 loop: CASNLAGGPSYEQYF. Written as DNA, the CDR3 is TGTGCCAGCAACCTAGCGGGAGGGCCGAGTTACGAGCAGTACTTC. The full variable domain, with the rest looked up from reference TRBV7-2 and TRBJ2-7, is GAGVSQSPSNKVTEKGKDVELRCDPISGHTALYWYRQSLGQGLEFLIYFQGNSAPDKSGLPSDRFSAERTGGSVSTLTIQRTQQEDSAVYLCASNLAGGPSYEQYFGPGTRLTVT.

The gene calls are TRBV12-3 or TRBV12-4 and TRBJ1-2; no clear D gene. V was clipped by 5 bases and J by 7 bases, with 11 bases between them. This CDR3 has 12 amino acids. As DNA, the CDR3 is TGTGCCAGCAGTCCCACGTCGTCTGGCTACACCTTC. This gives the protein CASSPTSSGYTF.

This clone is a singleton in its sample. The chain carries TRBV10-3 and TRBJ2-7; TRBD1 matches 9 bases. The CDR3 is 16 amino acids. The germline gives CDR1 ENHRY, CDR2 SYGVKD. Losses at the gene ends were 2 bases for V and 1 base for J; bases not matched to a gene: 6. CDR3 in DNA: TGTGCCATCAGTGAGCCTGGGACAGGGACTTCCTACGAGCAGTACTTC. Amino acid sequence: CAISEPGTGTSYEQYF.

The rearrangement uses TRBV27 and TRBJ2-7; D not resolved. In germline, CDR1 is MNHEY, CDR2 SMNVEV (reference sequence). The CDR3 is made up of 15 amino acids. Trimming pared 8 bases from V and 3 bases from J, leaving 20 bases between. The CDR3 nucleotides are TGTGCCAGCCCGAAAACCTTTTGTAGTCTCTACGAGCAGTACTTC. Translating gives CASPKTFCSLYEQYF.

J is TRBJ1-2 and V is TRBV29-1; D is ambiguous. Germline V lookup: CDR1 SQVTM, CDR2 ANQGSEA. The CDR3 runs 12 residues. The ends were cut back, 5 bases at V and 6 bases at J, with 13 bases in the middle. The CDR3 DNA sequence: TGCAGCGTTCCCCGGGGTTGGGATGGCTACACCTTC. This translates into CSVPRGWDGYTF.

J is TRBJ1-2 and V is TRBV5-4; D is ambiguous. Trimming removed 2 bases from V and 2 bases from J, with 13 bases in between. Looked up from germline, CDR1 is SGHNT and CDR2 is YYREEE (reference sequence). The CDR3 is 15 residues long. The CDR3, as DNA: TGTGCCAGCAGCTTCCCGGTGGATTCAAACTATGGCTACACCTTC. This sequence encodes CASSFPVDSNYGYTF.

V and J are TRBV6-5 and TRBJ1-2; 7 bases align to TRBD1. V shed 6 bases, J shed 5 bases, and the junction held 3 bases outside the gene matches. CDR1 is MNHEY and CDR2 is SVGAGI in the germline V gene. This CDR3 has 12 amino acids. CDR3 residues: CASSATGYGYTF. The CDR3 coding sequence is TGTGCCAGCAGCGCGACAGGGTATGGCTACACCTTC.

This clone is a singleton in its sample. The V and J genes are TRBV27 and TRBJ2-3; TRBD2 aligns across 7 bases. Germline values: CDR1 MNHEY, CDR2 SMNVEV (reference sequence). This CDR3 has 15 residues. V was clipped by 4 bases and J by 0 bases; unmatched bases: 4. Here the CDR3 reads CASSSPGGSTDTQYF. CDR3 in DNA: TGTGCCAGCAGTTCCCCGGGGGGTAGCACAGATACGCAGTATTTT.

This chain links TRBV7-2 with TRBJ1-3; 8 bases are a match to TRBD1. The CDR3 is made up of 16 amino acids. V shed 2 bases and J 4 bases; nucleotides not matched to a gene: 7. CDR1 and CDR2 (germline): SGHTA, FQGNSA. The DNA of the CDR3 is TGTGCCAGCAGCTTATTGGGACAGGCGGGAGGAAACACCATATATTTT. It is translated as CASSLLGQAGGNTIYF.

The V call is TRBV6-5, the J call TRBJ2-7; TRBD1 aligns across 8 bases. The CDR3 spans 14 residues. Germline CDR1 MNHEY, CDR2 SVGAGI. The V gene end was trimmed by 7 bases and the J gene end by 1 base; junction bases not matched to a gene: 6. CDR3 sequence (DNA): TGTGCCAGCACCACCACAGGGGGGTCCTACGAGCAGTACTTC. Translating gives CASTTTGGSYEQYF.

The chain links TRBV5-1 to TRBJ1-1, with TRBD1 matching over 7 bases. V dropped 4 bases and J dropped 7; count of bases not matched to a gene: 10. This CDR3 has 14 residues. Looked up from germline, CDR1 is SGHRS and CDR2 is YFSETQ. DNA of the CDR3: TGCGCCAGCAGCCTAACAGGGACAGCGGGTGAAGCTTTCTTT. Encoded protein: CASSLTGTAGEAFF.

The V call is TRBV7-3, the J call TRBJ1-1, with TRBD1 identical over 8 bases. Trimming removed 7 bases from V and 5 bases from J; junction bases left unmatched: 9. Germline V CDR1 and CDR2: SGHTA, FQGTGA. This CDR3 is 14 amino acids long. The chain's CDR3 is CASKQQGAVTEAFF. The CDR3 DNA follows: TGTGCCAGCAAACAGCAGGGGGCCGTAACTGAAGCTTTCTTT.

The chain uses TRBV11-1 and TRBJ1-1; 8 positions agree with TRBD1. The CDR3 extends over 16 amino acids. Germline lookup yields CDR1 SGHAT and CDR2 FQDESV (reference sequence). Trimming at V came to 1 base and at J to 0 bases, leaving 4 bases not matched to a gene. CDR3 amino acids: CASSLGAGGLNTEAFF. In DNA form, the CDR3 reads TGTGCCAGCAGCTTAGGGGCAGGGGGCTTGAACACTGAAGCTTTCTTT.

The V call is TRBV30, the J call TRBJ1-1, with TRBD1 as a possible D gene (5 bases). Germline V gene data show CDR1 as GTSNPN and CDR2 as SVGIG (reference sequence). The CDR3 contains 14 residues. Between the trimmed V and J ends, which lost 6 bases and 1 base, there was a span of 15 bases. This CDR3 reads CACRGWGTNTEAFF. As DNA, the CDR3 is TGTGCCTGCCGGGGTTGGGGGACGAACACTGAAGCTTTCTTT.

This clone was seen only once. This chain's CDR3 is CASSPTGGARAFF. The CDR3 DNA is TGTGCCAGCAGTCCGACGGGGGGGGCAAGAGCTTTCTTT. The rearrangement joins TRBV27 to TRBJ1-1; D is perhaps TRBD1 (6 bases). Trimming cost V 5 bases and J 10 bases, with 17 bases left between them. The V gene's germline CDR1 is MNHEY and CDR2 SMNVEV (reference sequence). The CDR3 runs to 13 residues.

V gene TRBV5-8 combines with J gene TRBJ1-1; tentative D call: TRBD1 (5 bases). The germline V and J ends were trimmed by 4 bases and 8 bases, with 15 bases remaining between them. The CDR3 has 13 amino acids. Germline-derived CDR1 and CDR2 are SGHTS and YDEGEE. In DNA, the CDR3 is TGTGCCAGCAGCCTCTACCGGGACGGCGAAGCTTTCTTT. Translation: CASSLYRDGEAFF. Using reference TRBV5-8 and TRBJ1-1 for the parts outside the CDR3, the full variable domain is EAGVTQSPTHLIKTRGQQATLRCSPISGHTSVYWYQQALGLGLQFLLWYDEGEERNRGNFPPRFSGRQFPNYSSELNVNALELEDSALYLCASSLYRDGEAFFGQGTRLTVV.

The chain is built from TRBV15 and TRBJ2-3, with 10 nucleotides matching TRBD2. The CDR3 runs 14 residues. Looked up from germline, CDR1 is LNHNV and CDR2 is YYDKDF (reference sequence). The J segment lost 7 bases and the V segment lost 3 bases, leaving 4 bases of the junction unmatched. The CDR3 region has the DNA TGTGCCACCAGCAGGGCTAGCGGGGGAAATACGCAGTATTTT. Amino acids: CATSRASGGNTQYF.

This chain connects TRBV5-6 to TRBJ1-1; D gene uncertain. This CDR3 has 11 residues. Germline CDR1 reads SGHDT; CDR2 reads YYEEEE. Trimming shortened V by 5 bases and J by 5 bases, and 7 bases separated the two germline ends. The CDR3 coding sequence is TGTGCCAGCAGTCAGGCTACTGAAGCTTTCTTT. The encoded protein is CASSQATEAFF.

The CDR3 DNA follows: TGCAGTGCTAGTACAGGGTCGTCTGGAAACACCATATATTTT. Its protein is CSASTGSSGNTIYF. J is TRBJ1-3 and V is TRBV20-1; D is possibly TRBD1 (6 bases). The V gene's germline CDR1 is DFQATT and CDR2 SNEGSKA (reference sequence). Trimming removed 3 bases at V and 1 base at J, with 10 bases between. The CDR3 contains 14 residues.

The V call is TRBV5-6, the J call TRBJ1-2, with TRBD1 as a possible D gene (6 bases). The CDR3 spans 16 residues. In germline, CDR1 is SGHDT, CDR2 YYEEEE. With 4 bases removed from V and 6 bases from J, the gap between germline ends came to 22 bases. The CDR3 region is CASSLRTAGRVNGYTF. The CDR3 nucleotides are TGTGCCAGCAGCCTTCGGACAGCAGGACGGGTTAATGGCTACACCTTC.

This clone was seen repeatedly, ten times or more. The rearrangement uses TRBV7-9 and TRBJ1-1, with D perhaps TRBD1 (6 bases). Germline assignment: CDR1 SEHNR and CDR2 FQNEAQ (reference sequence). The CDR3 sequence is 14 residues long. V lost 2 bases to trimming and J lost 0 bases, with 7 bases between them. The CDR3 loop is CASSLQGLNTEAFF. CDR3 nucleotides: TGTGCCAGCAGCTTACAGGGGTTGAACACTGAAGCTTTCTTT.

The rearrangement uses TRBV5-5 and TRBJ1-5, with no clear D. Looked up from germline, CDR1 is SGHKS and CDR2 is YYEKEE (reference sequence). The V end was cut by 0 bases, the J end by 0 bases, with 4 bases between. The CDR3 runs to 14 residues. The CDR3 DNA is TGTGCCAGCAGCTTGGGCCATAGCAATCAGCCCCAGCATTTT. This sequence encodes CASSLGHSNQPQHF.

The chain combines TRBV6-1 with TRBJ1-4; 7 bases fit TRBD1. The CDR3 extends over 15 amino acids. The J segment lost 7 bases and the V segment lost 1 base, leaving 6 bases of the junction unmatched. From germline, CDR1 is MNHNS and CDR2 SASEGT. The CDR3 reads CASSEGRQGGEKLFF. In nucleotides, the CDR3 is TGTGCCAGCAGTGAAGGGAGACAGGGCGGTGAAAAACTGTTTTTT.

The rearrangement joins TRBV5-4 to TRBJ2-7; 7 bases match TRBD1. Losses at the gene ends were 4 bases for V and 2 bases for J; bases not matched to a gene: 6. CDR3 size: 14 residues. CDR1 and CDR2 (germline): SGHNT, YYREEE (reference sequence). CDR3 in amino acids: CASSTQGPPYEQYF. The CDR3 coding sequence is TGTGCCAGCAGCACACAGGGGCCACCCTACGAGCAGTACTTC. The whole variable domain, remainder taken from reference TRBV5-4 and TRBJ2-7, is ETGVTQSPTHLIKTRGQQVTLRCSSQSGHNTVSWYQQALGQGPQFIFQYYREEENGRGNFPPRFSGLQFPNYSSELNVNALELDDSALYLCASSTQGPPYEQYFGPGTRLTVT.

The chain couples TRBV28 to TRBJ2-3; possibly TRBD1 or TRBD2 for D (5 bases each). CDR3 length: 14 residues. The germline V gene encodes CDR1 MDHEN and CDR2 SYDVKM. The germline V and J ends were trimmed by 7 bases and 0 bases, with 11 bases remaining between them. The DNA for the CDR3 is TGTGCCAGCACCGGGACCGCGAGCACAGATACGCAGTATTTT. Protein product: CASTGTASTDTQYF.